Below are 17 T cell receptor beta chains sequenced from a single sample in a study of cytomegalovirus exposure and HLA in healthy donors (dated by TCRdb to about 2017). Receptors were amplified or captured by the immunoSEQ multiplex PCR assay. TCRdb stores this immuneACCESS table with in-frame sequences only. Part of the clones is absent; in the studies checked, under half of the shortfall reflects unresolved V genes, and no reason is known for the rest. The sample records over 200,000 clones, 87% of which are singletons. The top ten constitute roughly 2% of the sample. Input material: PBMCs. The receptors here all came from a woman under 30 in good health and CMV-seropositive.

The chain combines TRBV7-9 with TRBJ1-2, with D perhaps TRBD1 (6 bases). This CDR3 has 13 amino acids. CDR1 and CDR2 from the germline V gene are SEHNR and FQNEAQ (reference sequence). V dropped 5 bases and J dropped 0 bases, with 7 bases sitting between them. The CDR3 region has the DNA TGTGCCAGCAGCCAGGGGCCTAACTATGGCTACACCTTC. This gives the protein CASSQGPNYGYTF.

The V and J genes are TRBV28 and TRBJ1-3; 8 bases match TRBD1. Trimming cost V 5 bases and J 0 bases; bases outside gene matches: 3. In germline, CDR1 is MDHEN, CDR2 SYDVKM. This CDR3 has 15 amino acids. Here the CDR3 reads CASSRTGYSGNTIYF. CDR3 nucleotides: TGTGCCAGCAGTAGGACAGGGTACTCTGGAAACACCATATATTTT.

For this clone: Mismatch with germline at one junction end may stem from a read error. The V call is TRBV5-1, the J call TRBJ2-7; 10 bases are shared with TRBD2. Germline V gives CDR1 SGHRS, CDR2 YFSETQ. CDR3 length: 14 residues. CDR3 sequence (DNA): TGCGCCAGTGCATTCGGACTAGCGGATACTTCGGGGGACTTC. Residues: CASAFGLADTSGDF.

V usage is TRBV4-1 and J usage is TRBJ1-2; TRBD1 aligns across 7 bases. This CDR3 region has 20 residues. J was trimmed by 4 bases and V by 4 bases; bases with no gene match: 24. CDR1 and CDR2 (germline): MGHRA, YSYEKL. This CDR3 is CASSPRQNNYDRVRGYGYTF. CDR3 coding DNA: TGCGCCAGCAGCCCCCGACAAAATAACTATGACAGGGTTCGGGGCTATGGCTACACCTTC.

This clone appeared once. The genes are TRBV30 and TRBJ1-5, with TRBD1 matching over 9 bases. The CDR3 contains 14 residues. Germline lookup yields CDR1 GTSNPN and CDR2 SVGIG (reference sequence). The V gene end was trimmed by 0 bases and the J gene end by 7 bases; junction bases not matched to a gene: 4. The CDR3: CAWSVGTGRQPQHF. DNA of the CDR3: TGTGCCTGGAGTGTGGGGACAGGGAGGCAGCCCCAGCATTTT.

This clone was observed once. This sequence joins TRBV6-6 and TRBJ1-2; no clear D gene. V was shortened by 6 bases and J by 11 bases, with 22 bases between the two germline ends. Germline lookup yields CDR1 MNHNY and CDR2 SVGAGI (reference sequence). The CDR3 is 14 residues long. The CDR3 DNA reads TGTGCCAGCAGCCCTCCGGTACAGAGTCATTTTTACACCTTC. This translates into CASSPPVQSHFYTF.

V and J are TRBV5-1 and TRBJ2-7, with 9 bases that match TRBD1. The CDR3 spans 16 residues. V shed 0 bases and J 3 bases; nucleotides not matched to a gene: 7. Per the germline V gene, CDR1 is SGHRS and CDR2 is YFSETQ. CDR3: CASSLGGTGQNYEQYF. DNA for the CDR3: TGCGCCAGCAGCTTGGGGGGGACAGGGCAGAACTACGAGCAGTACTTC.

The J gene is TRBJ2-3, the V gene TRBV5-4, with D possibly matching TRBD2 (6 bases). Germline V CDR1 and CDR2: SGHNT, YYREEE (reference sequence). The CDR3 is 15 residues long. Trimming cost V 4 bases and J 0 bases, with 12 bases left between them. CDR3 DNA: TGTGCCAGCAGCCTAACCAGCGGGAGCACAGATACGCAGTATTTT. Its protein product is CASSLTSGSTDTQYF.

The chain couples TRBV12-5 to TRBJ2-7, with 11 bases aligning to TRBD1. The V gene end was trimmed by 0 bases and the J gene end by 4 bases; junction bases not matched to a gene: 8. Germline-derived CDR1 and CDR2 are LGHNT and FRNRAP. The CDR3 totals 17 residues. The CDR3 sequence is CASGLVLMGTGGYEQYF. Written as DNA, the CDR3 is TGTGCTAGTGGTTTGGTGCTCATGGGGACAGGGGGTTACGAGCAGTACTTC.

As DNA, the CDR3 is TGTGCCATCAGTGCGGGGACTAGCGGGAGGAGGGGGAATGAGCAGTTCTTC. Its translation is CAISAGTSGRRGNEQFF. This chain uses TRBV10-3 with TRBJ2-1, with TRBD2 matching over 15 bases. CDR3 length: 17 amino acids. The V segment lost 4 bases and the J segment 7 bases; nucleotides outside the gene matches: 8. The germline V gene encodes CDR1 ENHRY and CDR2 SYGVKD.

The chain uses TRBV28 and TRBJ1-4; TRBD1 matches at 8 bases. The CDR3 totals 15 residues. After removal of 2 bases from V and 7 bases from J, the junction contained 6 bases not matched to a gene. In germline, CDR1 is MDHEN, CDR2 SYDVKM. DNA of the CDR3: TGTGCCAGCAGTTTAAGGACAGGGTTAACTGAAAAACTGTTTTTT. Translated: CASSLRTGLTEKLFF.

The chain couples TRBV29-1 to TRBJ2-3; 9 bases map to TRBD2. V gave up 4 bases and J gave up 14 bases; unmatched junction bases: 10. Germline V gene lookup returns CDR1 SQVTM and CDR2 ANQGSEA. The CDR3 length is 12 residues. The CDR3 loop reads CSVAASGNARYF. CDR3 coding DNA: TGCAGCGTTGCGGCTAGCGGGAATGCTCGGTATTTT.

The sample holds a few counts of this clone. This rearrangement joins TRBV14 to TRBJ1-3; D is unclear. This CDR3 has 13 amino acids. CDR1 and CDR2 (germline): SGHDN, FVKESK. The ends were cut back, 1 base at V and 4 bases at J, with 5 bases in the middle. The CDR3 DNA reads as TGTGCCAGCAGCCAAGTTCAGGGAAACACCATATATTTT. Translating gives CASSQVQGNTIYF.

The V call is TRBV30, the J call TRBJ1-2; 8 nucleotides agree with TRBD1. Per germline, CDR1 GTSNPN and CDR2 SVGIG (reference sequence). The ends lost 7 bases at V and 8 bases at J; junction bases unmatched: 6. The CDR3 length is 11 residues. CDR3 nucleotides: TGTGCCTCCTCGGACAGGGAGGGCTACACCTTC. Amino acid sequence: CASSDREGYTF.

The genes are TRBV12-5 and TRBJ2-7, with D unresolved. V was cut by 1 base and J by 2 bases, with 3 bases left in between. The CDR3 consists of 12 residues. Germline lookup yields CDR1 LGHNT and CDR2 FRNRAP. The CDR3 region is CASGLATYEQYF. The CDR3 DNA sequence: TGTGCTAGTGGTTTGGCCACCTACGAGCAGTACTTC.

This clone was found a few times. This chain joins TRBV15 and TRBJ2-6; 8 bases fit TRBD2. The CDR3 consists of 16 residues. Germline V CDR1 and CDR2: LNHNV, YYDKDF (reference sequence). Trimming at V came to 3 bases and at J to 0 bases, leaving 1 base not matched to a gene. CDR3 in amino acids: CATSRSGGSGANVLTF. CDR3 DNA sequence: TGTGCCACCAGCAGGAGCGGGGGCTCTGGGGCCAACGTCCTGACTTTC.

The chain uses TRBV28 and TRBJ2-7, with 11 bases aligning to TRBD2. Germline V CDR1 and CDR2: MDHEN, SYDVKM. The CDR3 extends over 17 amino acids. Trimming removed 3 bases from V and 0 bases from J; junction bases left unmatched: 7. The CDR3 nucleotides read TGTGCCAGCAGTTTCCACCCGACTAGCGGGGCCTCCTACGAGCAGTACTTC. Protein sequence: CASSFHPTSGASYEQYF.